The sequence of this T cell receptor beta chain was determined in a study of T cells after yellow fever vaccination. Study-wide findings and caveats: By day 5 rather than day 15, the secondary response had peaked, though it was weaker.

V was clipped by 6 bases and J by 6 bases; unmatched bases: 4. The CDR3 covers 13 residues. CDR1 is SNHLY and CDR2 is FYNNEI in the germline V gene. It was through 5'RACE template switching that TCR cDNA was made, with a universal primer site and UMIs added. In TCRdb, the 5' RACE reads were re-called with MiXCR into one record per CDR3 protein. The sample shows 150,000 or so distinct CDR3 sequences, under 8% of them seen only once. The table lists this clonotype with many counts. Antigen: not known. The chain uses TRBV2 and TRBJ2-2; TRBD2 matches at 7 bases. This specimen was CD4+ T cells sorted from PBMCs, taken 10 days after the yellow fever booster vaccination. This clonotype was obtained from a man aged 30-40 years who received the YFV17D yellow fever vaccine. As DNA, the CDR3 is TGTGCCAGCAGGGCGACTAGCTCCGGGGAGCTGTTTTTT. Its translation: CASRATSSGELFF. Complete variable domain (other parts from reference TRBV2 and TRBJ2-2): EPEVTQTPSHQVTQMGQEVILRCVPISNHLYFYWYRQILGQKVEFLVSFYNNEISEKSEIFDDQFSVERPDGSNFTLKIRSTKLEDSAMYFCASRATSSGELFFGEGSRLTVL.